These 20 T cell receptor beta chains were sequenced from one sample in a study of cytomegalovirus exposure and HLA in healthy donors. Amplification used 60 Vbeta primers and 13 Jbeta primers. Sequenced by immunoSEQ multiplex PCR; TCRdb stores in-frame clones only, minus some. Found here are 60,000 or so clones, more than 60% of them singletons; the top ten hold under 25%. The sequenced sample was PBMCs. Receptors were obtained from a woman aged 40 to 50 in good health and CMV-seropositive.

The rearrangement joins TRBV9 to TRBJ2-3; TRBD1 is a possible D gene (6 bases). CDR1 and CDR2 from the germline V gene are SGDLS and YYNGEE. Deletions cut 3 bases from V and 1 base from J, with 12 bases between. There are 15 residues in the CDR3. DNA of the CDR3: TGTGCCAGCAGCGGGGGGCAGCGGCGCACAGATACGCAGTATTTT. This codes for CASSGGQRRTDTQYF.

This clone appeared a single time. V gene TRBV7-9 combines with J gene TRBJ1-1; TRBD1 matches 7 bases. Germline V CDR1 and CDR2: SEHNR, FQNEAQ (reference sequence). The CDR3 spans 14 residues. Germline trimming cut 1 base from V and 3 bases from J; bases unmatched to any gene: 2. The CDR3 here is CASSLETGYTEAFF. DNA of the CDR3: TGTGCCAGCAGCTTAGAGACAGGGTACACTGAAGCTTTCTTT.

The J gene is TRBJ2-7, the V gene TRBV19; TRBD2 agrees at 7 bases. V was pared by 1 base and J by 0 bases, with 12 bases of the junction left unmatched. The CDR3 covers 18 residues. The germline V gene encodes CDR1 LNHDA and CDR2 SQIVND (reference sequence). CDR3 nucleotides: TGTGCCAGTAGTATAGCGCTGAGGAGCGGGGCCCGCTCCTACGAGCAGTACTTC. Translated, it gives CASSIALRSGARSYEQYF.

The chain recombines TRBV4-1 with TRBJ2-7, with a possible D match to TRBD2 (5 bases). Looked up from germline, CDR1 is MGHRA and CDR2 is YSYEKL. This CDR3 has 14 residues. V was trimmed by 2 bases and J by 7 bases, leaving 15 bases between them. The CDR3 is CASSQQWGVEEQYF. The CDR3 DNA reads as TGCGCCAGCAGCCAACAATGGGGAGTTGAGGAGCAGTACTTC.

V usage is TRBV7-7 and J usage is TRBJ2-2; D may be TRBD1 (6 bases). This CDR3 region has 15 residues. Germline V lookup: CDR1 SSHAT, CDR2 FNYEAQ (reference sequence). Trimming removed 5 bases from V and 0 bases from J, with 10 bases in between. DNA for the CDR3: TGTGCCAGCAGCCTCAGGGGACCGAACACCGGGGAGCTGTTTTTT. Translating it yields CASSLRGPNTGELFF. Complete variable domain (other parts from reference TRBV7-7 and TRBJ2-2): GAGVSQSPRYKVTKRGQDVTLRCDPISSHATLYWYQQALGQGPEFLTYFNYEAQPDKSGLPSDRFSAERPEGSISTLTIQRTEQRDSAMYRCASSLRGPNTGELFFGEGSRLTVL.

The V call is TRBV10-3, the J call TRBJ1-2, with 11 bases that match TRBD1. This CDR3 spans 15 amino acids. Germline V gene data show CDR1 as ENHRY and CDR2 as SYGVKD. V gave up 6 bases and J gave up 8 bases; unmatched junction bases: 11. This chain's CDR3 is CAIRSGGQGAGGYTF. The CDR3 DNA reads as TGTGCCATCAGGTCGGGCGGACAGGGGGCAGGGGGCTACACCTTC.

The rearrangement uses TRBV5-1 and TRBJ2-3; possibly TRBD2 for D (6 bases). The germline CDR1 and CDR2 sequences are SGHRS and YFSETQ. V was cut by 6 bases and J by 0 bases, with 11 bases left in between. This CDR3 is 14 amino acids long. The DNA for the CDR3 is TGCGCCAGCATCAAGGGGACTAGCACAGATACGCAGTATTTT. It specifies CASIKGTSTDTQYF.

The chain recombines TRBV5-1 with TRBJ1-3; 7 bases agree with TRBD1. Germline assignment: CDR1 SGHRS and CDR2 YFSETQ. This CDR3 has 15 amino acids. Trimming cost V 7 bases and J 0 bases; bases outside gene matches: 7. CDR3 residues: CASGPGQSSGNTIYF. CDR3 sequence (DNA): TGCGCCAGCGGCCCGGGACAGAGCTCTGGAAACACCATATATTTT.

V usage is TRBV6-4 and J usage is TRBJ2-1; possible D gene TRBD2, 6 bases. The CDR3 has 14 amino acids. The V gene's germline CDR1 is MRHNA and CDR2 SNTAGT. V lost 3 bases and J lost 6, with 12 bases in between. Here the CDR3 reads CASSESGGANEQFF. In nucleotides, the CDR3 is TGTGCCAGCAGTGAGAGTGGAGGGGCCAATGAGCAGTTCTTC.

This rearrangement joins TRBV7-9 to TRBJ1-2; possible D gene TRBD1, 5 bases. The CDR3 is made up of 14 amino acids. The germline CDR1 and CDR2 sequences are SEHNR and FQNEAQ (reference sequence). Trimming removed 5 bases from V and 10 bases from J, with 20 bases in between. CDR3 sequence: CASSGLMGGPSYTF. The CDR3 region has the DNA TGTGCCAGCAGCGGGCTCATGGGGGGTCCCTCCTACACCTTC. Full variable domain (remainder filled in from reference TRBV7-9 and TRBJ1-2): DTGVSQNPRHKITKRGQNVTFRCDPISEHNRLYWYRQTLGQGPEFLTYFQNEAQLEKSRLLSDRFSAERPKGSFSTLEIQRTEQGDSAMYLCASSGLMGGPSYTFGSGTRLTVV.

The rearrangement joins TRBV6-5 to TRBJ1-3; a weak D match, TRBD1 (6 bases). Germline values: CDR1 MNHEY, CDR2 SVGAGI. This CDR3 comprises 14 residues. The ends were cut back, 2 bases at V and 12 bases at J, with 17 bases in the middle. The CDR3 here is CASSYSHAGDIIYF. Written as DNA, the CDR3 is TGTGCCAGCAGTTACAGTCACGCGGGGGACATCATATATTTT.

The chain combines TRBV19 with TRBJ1-5; D gene uncertain. Germline V gene lookup returns CDR1 LNHDA and CDR2 SQIVND (reference sequence). V shed 6 bases and J shed 1 base, with 10 bases lying between them. The CDR3 runs 14 residues. DNA of the CDR3: TGTGCCAGTAGGGGGTGGGAGAGCAATCAGCCCCAGCATTTT. Its protein is CASRGWESNQPQHF.

CDR3 bases: TGTGCCAGCAGTGAAGGGAGGAGAGAGGTCAGTCAGCCCCAGCATTTT. Amino acids: CASSEGRREVSQPQHF. The chain employs TRBV6-1 and TRBJ1-5; no clear D. V lost 1 base and J 6 bases, leaving 16 bases between the germline ends. The CDR3 totals 16 residues. The germline gives CDR1 MNHNS, CDR2 SASEGT.

The V gene is TRBV10-2, the J gene TRBJ1-6; tentative D call: TRBD1 (6 bases). Germline values: CDR1 WSHSY, CDR2 SAAADI. The CDR3 has 13 residues. V lost 7 bases and J 10 bases, leaving 14 bases between the germline ends. CDR3 nucleotides: TGCGCCAGCAATATAGGACAGTTATCACCCCTCCACTTT. Translated: CASNIGQLSPLHF.

The rearrangement joins TRBV5-8 to TRBJ2-4; 7 bases are a match to TRBD2. Germline V gene lookup returns CDR1 SGHTS and CDR2 YDEGEE. The length of the CDR3 is 15 residues. The junction had 10 bases not matched to a gene; V was cut back by 4 bases and J by 6 bases. CDR3 bases: TGTGCCAGCAGCCGGACACGGTGGGGGGGAAACATTCAGTACTTC. This codes for CASSRTRWGGNIQYF.

V gene TRBV7-8 combines with J gene TRBJ2-1; 10 bases fit TRBD2. Germline V gene sequence: CDR1 SGHVS, CDR2 FQNEAQ. The CDR3 spans 17 residues. V was clipped by 0 bases and J by 6 bases; unmatched bases: 8. DNA of the CDR3: TGTGCCAGCAGCTTAGCGCCGGGACTAGCGATCAGCAATGAGCAGTTCTTC. This codes for CASSLAPGLAISNEQFF.

The chain has TRBV5-1 and TRBJ1-3; TRBD1 agrees at 7 bases. This CDR3 is 15 amino acids long. Germline V gives CDR1 SGHRS, CDR2 YFSETQ. V shed 2 bases and J 0 bases; nucleotides not matched to a gene: 2. The CDR3 DNA sequence: TGCGCCAGCAGCTTATCAGGGGGCTCTGGAAACACCATATATTTT. Its protein product is CASSLSGGSGNTIYF.

J is TRBJ2-3 and V is TRBV7-2; 12 bases match TRBD2. The CDR3 runs 15 residues. V lost 3 bases, J lost 4 bases, and 2 bases stayed unmatched. CDR1 is SGHTA, CDR2 FQGNSA, per germline. This chain's CDR3 is CASSLSSGGADTQYF. CDR3 DNA: TGTGCCAGCAGCTTGTCTAGCGGGGGGGCAGATACGCAGTATTTT. Supplemented by reference TRBV7-2 and TRBJ2-3, the full variable domain reads GAGVSQSPSNKVTEKGKDVELRCDPISGHTALYWYRQSLGQGLEFLIYFQGNSAPDKSGLPSDRFSAERTGGSVSTLTIQRTQQEDSAVYLCASSLSSGGADTQYFGPGTRLTVL.

The chain combines TRBV2 with TRBJ1-5; 10 bases fit TRBD1. Germline values: CDR1 SNHLY, CDR2 FYNNEI. The CDR3 extends over 17 amino acids. V was clipped by 6 bases and J by 1 base; unmatched bases: 9. CDR3 sequence: CASSRNPGQGSNQPQHF. CDR3 in DNA: TGTGCCAGCAGCCGCAATCCGGGACAGGGGAGCAATCAGCCCCAGCATTTT.

J is TRBJ2-2 and V is TRBV7-3; tentative D call: TRBD1 (6 bases). Trimming removed 6 bases from V and 4 bases from J, with 15 bases in between. This CDR3 contains 15 residues. The germline V gene has CDR1 SGHTA and CDR2 FQGTGA. The CDR3 nucleotides read TGTGCCAGCAGTCCCGACAGGTTCGGCACCGGGGAGCTGTTTTTT. Its translation: CASSPDRFGTGELFF.